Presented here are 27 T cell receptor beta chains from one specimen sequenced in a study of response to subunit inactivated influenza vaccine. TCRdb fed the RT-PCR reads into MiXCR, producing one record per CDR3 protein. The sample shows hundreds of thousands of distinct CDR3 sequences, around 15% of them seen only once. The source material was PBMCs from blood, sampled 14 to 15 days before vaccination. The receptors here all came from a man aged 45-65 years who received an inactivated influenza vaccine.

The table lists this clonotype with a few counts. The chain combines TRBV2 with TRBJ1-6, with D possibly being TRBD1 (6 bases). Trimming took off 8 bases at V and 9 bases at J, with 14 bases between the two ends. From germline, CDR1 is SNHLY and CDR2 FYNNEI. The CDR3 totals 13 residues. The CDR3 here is CASEAGVTSPLHF. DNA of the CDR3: TGTGCCAGCGAGGCAGGGGTGACTTCACCCCTCCACTTT.

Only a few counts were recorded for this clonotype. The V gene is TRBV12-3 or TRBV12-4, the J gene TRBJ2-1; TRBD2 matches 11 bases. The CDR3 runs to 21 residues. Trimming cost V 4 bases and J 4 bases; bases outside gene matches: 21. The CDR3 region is CASSSQRRLAGSPQTYNEQFF. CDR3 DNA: TGTGCCAGCAGTTCCCAACGTCGACTAGCGGGATCCCCCCAAACGTACAATGAGCAGTTCTTC.

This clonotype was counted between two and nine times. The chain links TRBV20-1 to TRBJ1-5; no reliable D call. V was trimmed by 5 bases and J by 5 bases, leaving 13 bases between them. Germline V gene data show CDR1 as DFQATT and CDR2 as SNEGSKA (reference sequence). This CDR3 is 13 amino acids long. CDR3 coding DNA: TGCAGTGCTGAGCTGACACGAGATCAGCCCCAGCATTTT. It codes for CSAELTRDQPQHF.

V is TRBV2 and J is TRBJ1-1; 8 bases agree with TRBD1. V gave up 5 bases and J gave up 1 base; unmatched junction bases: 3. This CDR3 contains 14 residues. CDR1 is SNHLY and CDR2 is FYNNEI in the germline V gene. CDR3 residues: CASSRTGTNTEAFF. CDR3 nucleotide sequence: TGTGCCAGCAGTCGGACAGGGACGAACACTGAAGCTTTCTTT.

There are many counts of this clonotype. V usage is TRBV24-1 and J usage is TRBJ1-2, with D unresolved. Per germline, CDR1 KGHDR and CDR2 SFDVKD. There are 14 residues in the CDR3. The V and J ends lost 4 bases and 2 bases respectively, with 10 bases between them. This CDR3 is CATSDWTENYGYTF. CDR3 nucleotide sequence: TGTGCCACCAGTGACTGGACGGAAAACTATGGCTACACCTTC.

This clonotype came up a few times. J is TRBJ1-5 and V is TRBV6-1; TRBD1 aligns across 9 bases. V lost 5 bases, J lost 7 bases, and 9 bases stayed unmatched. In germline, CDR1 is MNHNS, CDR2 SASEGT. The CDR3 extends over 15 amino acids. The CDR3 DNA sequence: TGTGCCAGCAGTACCGGGGACAGGGCGGCCCAGCCCCAGCATTTT. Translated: CASSTGDRAAQPQHF.

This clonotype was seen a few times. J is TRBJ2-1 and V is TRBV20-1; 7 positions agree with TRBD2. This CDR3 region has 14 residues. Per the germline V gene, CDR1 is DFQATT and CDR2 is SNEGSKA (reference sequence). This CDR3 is CSSPGAGDYNEQFF. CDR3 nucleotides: TGCAGCTCCCCCGGGGCGGGGGACTACAATGAGCAGTTCTTC.

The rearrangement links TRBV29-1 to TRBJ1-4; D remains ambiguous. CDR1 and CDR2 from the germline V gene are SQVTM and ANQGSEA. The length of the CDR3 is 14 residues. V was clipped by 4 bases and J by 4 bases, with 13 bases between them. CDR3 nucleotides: TGCAGCGTTGCGGAGTCGCTGGGTAATGAAAAACTGTTTTTT. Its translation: CSVAESLGNEKLFF.

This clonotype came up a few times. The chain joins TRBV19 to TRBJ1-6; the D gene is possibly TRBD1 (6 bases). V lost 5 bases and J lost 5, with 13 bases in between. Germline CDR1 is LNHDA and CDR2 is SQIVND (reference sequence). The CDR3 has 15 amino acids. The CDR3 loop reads CASSAGQRNNSPLHF. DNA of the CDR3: TGTGCCAGTAGTGCCGGACAGCGAAATAATTCACCCCTCCACTTT.

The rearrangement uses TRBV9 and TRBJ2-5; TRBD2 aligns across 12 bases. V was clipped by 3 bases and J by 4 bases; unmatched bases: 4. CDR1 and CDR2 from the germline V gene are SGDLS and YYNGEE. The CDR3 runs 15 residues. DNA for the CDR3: TGTGCCAGCAGCGCCACTAGCGGGAGGAGAGAGACCCAGTACTTC. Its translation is CASSATSGRRETQYF.

CDR3 sequence (DNA): TGTGCCAGCAGCCCTCGTTGGGGGCGGGACACAGATACGCAGTATTTT. It is translated as CASSPRWGRDTDTQYF. The rearrangement uses TRBV3-1 and TRBJ2-3; TRBD1 or TRBD2 may be the D gene (6 bases each). V dropped 4 bases and J dropped 2 bases, with 16 bases sitting between them. The CDR3 has 16 amino acids. From germline, CDR1 is LGHDT and CDR2 YNNKEL (reference sequence).

This CDR3 reads CASSLVGGGEVGEQFF. The CDR3 bases are TGCGCCAGCAGCTTGGTTGGTGGGGGAGAGGTGGGTGAGCAGTTCTTC. The chain carries TRBV5-1 and TRBJ2-1; D possibly matches TRBD1 or TRBD2 (5 bases each). Trimming shortened V by 0 bases and J by 9 bases, and 19 bases separated the two germline ends. This CDR3 has 16 amino acids. The germline CDR1 and CDR2 sequences are SGHRS and YFSETQ.

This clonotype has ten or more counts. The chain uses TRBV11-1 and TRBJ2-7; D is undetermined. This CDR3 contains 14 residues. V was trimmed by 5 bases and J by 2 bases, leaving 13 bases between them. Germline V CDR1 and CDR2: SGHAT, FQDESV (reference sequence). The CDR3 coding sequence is TGTGCCAGCAGCCCCGGCGGTAGGACCTACGAGCAGTACTTC. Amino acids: CASSPGGRTYEQYF.

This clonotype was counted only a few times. CDR3 DNA sequence: TGTGCCATCAGTGAGACAGTCTACAATGAGCAGTTCTTC. Protein sequence: CAISETVYNEQFF. This chain uses TRBV10-3 with TRBJ2-1; D is unclear. V was clipped by 2 bases and J by 3 bases, with 5 bases between them. The germline V gene encodes CDR1 ENHRY and CDR2 SYGVKD. The CDR3 length is 13 residues.

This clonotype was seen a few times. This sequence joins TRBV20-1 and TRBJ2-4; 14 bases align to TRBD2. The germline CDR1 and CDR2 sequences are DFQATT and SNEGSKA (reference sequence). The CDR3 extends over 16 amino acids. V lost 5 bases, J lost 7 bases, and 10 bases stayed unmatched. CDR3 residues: CSARTGLAGASNIQYF. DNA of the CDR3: TGCAGTGCTCGTACGGGACTAGCGGGAGCTTCCAACATTCAGTACTTC.

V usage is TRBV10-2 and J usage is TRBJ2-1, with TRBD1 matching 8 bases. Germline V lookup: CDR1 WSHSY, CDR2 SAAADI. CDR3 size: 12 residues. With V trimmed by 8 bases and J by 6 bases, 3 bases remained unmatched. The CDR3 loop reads CASDRGSNEQFF. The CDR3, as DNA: TGCGCCAGCGACAGGGGTTCCAATGAGCAGTTCTTC.

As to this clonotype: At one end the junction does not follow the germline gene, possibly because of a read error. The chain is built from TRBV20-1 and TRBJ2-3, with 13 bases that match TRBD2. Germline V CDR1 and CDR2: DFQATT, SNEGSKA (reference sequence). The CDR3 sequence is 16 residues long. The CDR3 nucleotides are TGCTGTGCTAGACCCCCGGGACTAGCGGGGACAGATACGCAGTATTTT. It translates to CCARPPGLAGTDTQYF.

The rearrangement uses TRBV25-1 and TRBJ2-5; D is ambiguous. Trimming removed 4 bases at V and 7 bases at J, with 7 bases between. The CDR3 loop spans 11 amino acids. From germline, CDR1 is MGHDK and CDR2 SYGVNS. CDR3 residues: CASSASGTQYF. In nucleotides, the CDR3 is TGTGCCAGCAGTGCTTCTGGGACCCAGTACTTC.

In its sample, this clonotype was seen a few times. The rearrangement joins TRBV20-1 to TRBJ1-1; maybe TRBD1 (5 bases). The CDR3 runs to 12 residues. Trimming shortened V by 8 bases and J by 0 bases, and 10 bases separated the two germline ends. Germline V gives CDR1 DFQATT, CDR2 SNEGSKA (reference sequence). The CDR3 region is CSFTGMNTEAFF. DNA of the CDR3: TGCAGTTTCACAGGCATGAACACTGAAGCTTTCTTT.

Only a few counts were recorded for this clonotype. The CDR3 DNA sequence: TGCAGTGCCCTCCCAGGGGCTTGGACCTACAATGAGCAGTTCTTC. This encodes CSALPGAWTYNEQFF. V gene TRBV20-1 combines with J gene TRBJ2-1; the D gene is possibly TRBD1 (6 bases). From germline, CDR1 is DFQATT and CDR2 SNEGSKA (reference sequence). V lost 6 bases to trimming and J lost 2 bases, with 17 bases between them. The CDR3 spans 15 residues.

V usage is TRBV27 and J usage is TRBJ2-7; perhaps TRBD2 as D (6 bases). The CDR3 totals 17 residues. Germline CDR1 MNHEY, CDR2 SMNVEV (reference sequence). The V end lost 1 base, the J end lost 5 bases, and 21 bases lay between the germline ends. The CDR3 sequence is CASSLLSGGTGVNEQYF. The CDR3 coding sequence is TGTGCCAGCAGTTTATTGTCTGGCGGGACCGGCGTTAACGAGCAGTACTTC.

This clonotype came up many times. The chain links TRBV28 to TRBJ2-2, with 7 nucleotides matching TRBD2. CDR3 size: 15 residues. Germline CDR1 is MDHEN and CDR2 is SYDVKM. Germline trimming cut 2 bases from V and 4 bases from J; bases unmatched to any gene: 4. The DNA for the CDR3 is TGTGCCAGCAGTTTAATTCTAGCGGCCACCGGGGAGCTGTTTTTT. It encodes CASSLILAATGELFF.

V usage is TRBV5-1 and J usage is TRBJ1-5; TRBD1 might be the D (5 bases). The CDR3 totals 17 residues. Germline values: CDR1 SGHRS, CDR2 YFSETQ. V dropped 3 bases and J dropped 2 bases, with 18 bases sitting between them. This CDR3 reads CASSYKKGPGGNQPQHF. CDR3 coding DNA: TGCGCCAGCAGCTACAAGAAGGGCCCGGGGGGCAATCAGCCCCAGCATTTT.

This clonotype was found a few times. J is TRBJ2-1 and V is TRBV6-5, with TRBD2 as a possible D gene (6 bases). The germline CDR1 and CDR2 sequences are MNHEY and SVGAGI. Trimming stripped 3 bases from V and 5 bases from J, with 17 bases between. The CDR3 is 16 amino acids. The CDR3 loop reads CASSYTTSGAHNEQFF. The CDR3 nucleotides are TGTGCCAGCAGTTATACGACTAGTGGGGCACACAATGAGCAGTTCTTC.

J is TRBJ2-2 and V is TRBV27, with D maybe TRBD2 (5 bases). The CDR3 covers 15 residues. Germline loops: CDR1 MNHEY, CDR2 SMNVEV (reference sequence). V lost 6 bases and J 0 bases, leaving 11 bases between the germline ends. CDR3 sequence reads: CASSLDFSNTGELFF. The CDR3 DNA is TGTGCCAGCAGCCTGGACTTTTCGAACACCGGGGAGCTGTTTTTT.

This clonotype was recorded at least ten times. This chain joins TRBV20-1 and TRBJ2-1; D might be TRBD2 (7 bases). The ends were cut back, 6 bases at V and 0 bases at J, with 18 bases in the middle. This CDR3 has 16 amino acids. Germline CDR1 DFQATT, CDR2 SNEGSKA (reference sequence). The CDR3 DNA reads TGCAGTGCCCAAGGGGGGGGTTTAAGCTCCTACAATGAGCAGTTCTTC. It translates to CSAQGGGLSSYNEQFF.

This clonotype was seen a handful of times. The CDR3 here is CASSLRVGNTGELFF. For the CDR3, the DNA is TGTGCCAGCAGCTTGAGAGTGGGGAACACCGGGGAGCTGTTTTTT. The chain links TRBV5-5 to TRBJ2-2; D not resolved. CDR1 and CDR2 (germline): SGHKS, YYEKEE (reference sequence). The CDR3 sequence is 15 residues long. The ends were cut back, 1 base at V and 1 base at J, with 8 bases in the middle.